The clone carrying this TCR beta chain has a count of ten or more. V lost 3 bases, J lost 4 bases, and 9 bases lay in between. This CDR3 comprises 12 residues. Germline V gives CDR1 SQVTM, CDR2 ANQGSEA. The record originates from a study of response to subunit inactivated influenza vaccine. A single record per CDR3 protein comes from TCRdb applying MiXCR to the RT-PCR reads. The table lists about 780,000 distinct CDR3 sequences, around a sixth of them singletons. The genes are TRBV29-1 and TRBJ1-2, with D possibly being TRBD1 (5 bases). This clonotype originated in a man aged 50-59 years who received an inactivated influenza vaccine. The sample consisted of PBMCs from blood, taken more than 4 days after vaccination. The CDR3 DNA sequence: TGCAGCGTTGAGGGGGATCTCTATGGCTACACCTTC. As protein: CSVEGDLYGYTF.